Listed here are 2 T cell receptor beta chains from one sample, sequenced in a study of shared clonotypes between healthy human individuals. TCRdb's copy holds only in-frame clones and misses some; the assay was immunoSEQ multiplex PCR. The top ten hold 0.52% of the sample, which has roughly 1,000,000 clones, approximately 80% seen once. Sequenced material: memory CD4+ T cells from PBMCs. The sample's subset: CD45RA-negative fraction. The receptors here all came from a man younger than 35 in good health. Some clones in this sample may be carry-over from other donors' samples.

This clone appeared a single time. The chain couples TRBV5-1 to TRBJ2-1, with D possibly being TRBD1 (5 bases). The length of the CDR3 is 13 residues. The V end lost 1 base, the J end lost 9 bases, and 11 bases lay between the germline ends. Germline CDR1 is SGHRS and CDR2 is YFSETQ. In nucleotides, the CDR3 is TGCGCCAGCAGCTTGATGGACACAGCTGAGCAGTTCTTC. As protein: CASSLMDTAEQFF.

This clone has a single count. The V call is TRBV30, the J call TRBJ2-1, with 7 bases identical to TRBD2. The CDR3 length is 15 residues. The trim removed 2 bases at V and 5 bases at J, leaving 9 bases unmatched. Germline V lookup: CDR1 GTSNPN, CDR2 SVGIG (reference sequence). The CDR3 coding sequence is TGTGCCTGGAGTCGACCCGCGGGAGATCACAATGAGCAGTTCTTC. Translating gives CAWSRPAGDHNEQFF.